One and the same sample provided the 20 T cell receptor beta chains below, sequenced in a study of OX40 agonist ivuxolimab in advanced cancers. The method was immunoSEQ multiplex PCR; TCRdb's version includes in-frame clones alone and lacks a portion of them. Here the sample spans almost 50,000 clones, 80% to 90% being singletons. This sample comprised CD4+ or CD8+ T cells sorted from blood, obtained in a trial of the OX40 agonist ivuxolimab. The receptor source for this set is an adult with an advanced solid tumor such as melanoma, head and neck, liver or kidney cancer.

J is TRBJ1-3 and V is TRBV29-1, with D possibly TRBD1 on 5 matching bases. V lost 3 bases and J lost 2, with 8 bases in between. This CDR3 is 13 amino acids long. The germline V gene encodes CDR1 SQVTM and CDR2 ANQGSEA. The DNA of the CDR3 is TGCAGCGTTGAGGGGGGTACTGGAAACACCATATATTTT. It specifies CSVEGGTGNTIYF.

V usage is TRBV2 and J usage is TRBJ2-7; 7 bases align to TRBD1. V trimming: 8 bases; J trimming: 4 bases; junction bases outside the gene matches: 5. CDR1 SNHLY and CDR2 FYNNEI come from the germline V gene. This CDR3 is 12 amino acids long. The CDR3 coding sequence is TGTGCCAGCCAGGGACAGCCATACGAGCAGTACTTC. It encodes CASQGQPYEQYF.

J is TRBJ2-5 and V is TRBV6-1; tentatively, D is TRBD2 (6 bases). V lost 5 bases and J 5 bases, leaving 12 bases between the germline ends. The CDR3 consists of 13 residues. In germline, CDR1 is MNHNS, CDR2 SASEGT. This CDR3 is CASSPGVVETQYF. In DNA form, the CDR3 reads TGTGCCAGCAGTCCGGGGGTAGTGGAGACCCAGTACTTC.

This rearrangement joins TRBV2 to TRBJ1-5, with D uncertain. The germline CDR1 and CDR2 sequences are SNHLY and FYNNEI. Trimming pared 3 bases from V and 4 bases from J, leaving 10 bases between. CDR3 size: 14 residues. The CDR3 coding sequence is TGTGCCAGCAGTGATACGCCGGGGAATCAGCCCCAGCATTTT. Its protein is CASSDTPGNQPQHF.

The chain carries TRBV15 and TRBJ1-4; a weak D match, TRBD1 (6 bases). The CDR3 has 15 residues. Per the germline V gene, CDR1 is LNHNV and CDR2 is YYDKDF (reference sequence). Trimming cost V 1 base and J 7 bases, with 13 bases left between them. The CDR3 DNA sequence: TGTGCCACCAGCAGAGTCCCAGGGGCGGGTGAAAAACTGTTTTTT. This encodes CATSRVPGAGEKLFF.

The rearrangement uses TRBV5-1 and TRBJ1-1; TRBD1 matches at 7 bases. The CDR3 extends over 14 amino acids. Germline V gene sequence: CDR1 SGHRS, CDR2 YFSETQ. The ends lost 3 bases at V and 4 bases at J; junction bases unmatched: 6. CDR3 DNA sequence: TGCGCCAGCAGCTCCCCTGACAGGGCCACTGAAGCTTTCTTT. Residues: CASSSPDRATEAFF.

The chain employs TRBV25-1 and TRBJ2-7; D gene uncertain. V was pared by 4 bases and J by 3 bases, with 7 bases between. CDR1 and CDR2 (germline): MGHDK, SYGVNS. This CDR3 is 12 amino acids long. In nucleotides, the CDR3 is TGTGCCAGCAGTGTAGGGCACTACGAGCAGTACTTC. The encoded protein is CASSVGHYEQYF.

V gene TRBV5-1 combines with J gene TRBJ2-5, with D perhaps TRBD1 (5 bases). The end of the DNA fits TRBJ2-7 better, so the J call may be wrong. Germline values: CDR1 SGHRS, CDR2 YFSETQ. CDR3 length equals 14 residues. The CDR3 nucleotides are TGCGCCAGCAGTCCAAAGTTAGGGGCCTACGAGCAGTACTTC. Amino acids: CASSPKLGAYEQYF.

This chain links TRBV6-1 with TRBJ1-4; 9 positions match TRBD1. The V gene end was trimmed by 3 bases and the J gene end by 14 bases; junction bases not matched to a gene: 7. The germline gives CDR1 MNHNS, CDR2 SASEGT. The CDR3 totals 13 residues. CDR3 protein: CASSDLAGTGLFF. The CDR3 region has the DNA TGTGCCAGCAGTGACCTAGCCGGGACAGGGCTGTTTTTT.

The CDR3 is CASSQGPGGFGYTF. Written as DNA, the CDR3 is TGTGCCAGCAGTCAGGGGCCTGGGGGATTTGGCTACACCTTC. This chain connects TRBV6-5 to TRBJ1-2, with a tentative D call TRBD1 (6 bases). The CDR3 is made up of 14 amino acids. Trimming pared 5 bases from V and 7 bases from J, leaving 17 bases between. CDR1 is MNHEY and CDR2 is SVGAGI in the germline V gene.

The rearrangement uses TRBV7-9 and TRBJ1-1; 8 bases fit TRBD1. Per germline, CDR1 SEHNR and CDR2 FQNEAQ (reference sequence). J was trimmed by 1 base and V by 4 bases; bases with no gene match: 8. CDR3 size: 16 residues. The CDR3 spells CASSSNRGSPNTEAFF. The CDR3 bases are TGTGCCAGCAGCTCGAACAGGGGGTCCCCGAACACTGAAGCTTTCTTT.

The chain is built from TRBV2 and TRBJ2-1; TRBD1 might be the D (6 bases). The CDR3 runs to 13 residues. V was pared by 6 bases and J by 8 bases, with 14 bases between. Looked up from germline, CDR1 is SNHLY and CDR2 is FYNNEI. Here the CDR3 DNA reads TGTGCCAGCAGCTACAGGGAATTCGATGAGCAGTTCTTC. This translates into CASSYREFDEQFF.

The V call is TRBV7-9, the J call TRBJ1-2; 7 bases agree with TRBD1. The germline gives CDR1 SEHNR, CDR2 FQNEAQ (reference sequence). Losses at the gene ends were 6 bases for V and 6 bases for J; bases not matched to a gene: 10. This CDR3 spans 14 amino acids. The CDR3 DNA reads TGTGCCAGCAGTTCTCACGACAGGGTCAATGGCTACACCTTC. Its protein is CASSSHDRVNGYTF.

V and J are TRBV6-5 and TRBJ2-7, with D perhaps TRBD1 or TRBD2 (5 bases each). Germline V lookup: CDR1 MNHEY, CDR2 SVGAGI. V gave up 2 bases and J gave up 5 bases, with 16 bases separating them. This CDR3 region has 15 residues. CDR3 bases: TGTGCCAGCAGTTACCAGTGGGGACCGGCCCACGAGCAGTACTTC. Translation: CASSYQWGPAHEQYF.

This rearrangement joins TRBV10-2 to TRBJ2-5; 7 positions agree with TRBD2. V shed 7 bases and J 2 bases; nucleotides not matched to a gene: 7. CDR1 is WSHSY, CDR2 SAAADI, per germline. The CDR3 length is 14 residues. The CDR3 coding sequence is TGCGCCAGCAAGGTGGTAGCGGGTCAAGAGACCCAGTACTTC. This codes for CASKVVAGQETQYF.

V and J are TRBV12-5 and TRBJ2-2; D unclear. CDR1 is LGHNT and CDR2 is FRNRAP in the germline V gene. The length of the CDR3 is 12 residues. The V gene lost 6 bases and the J gene lost 3 bases, with 5 bases spanning the gap. CDR3 coding DNA: TGTGCTAGTGGCCGTTACACCGGGGAGCTGTTTTTT. Amino acids: CASGRYTGELFF.

This chain joins TRBV5-1 and TRBJ2-7; TRBD2 matches at 8 bases. CDR3 length: 16 residues. Germline-derived CDR1 and CDR2 are SGHRS and YFSETQ. V shed 3 bases and J 4 bases; nucleotides not matched to a gene: 12. CDR3 DNA sequence: TGCGCCAGCAGCTCAGCCACTAGCGGAGATATTTACGAGCAGTACTTC. It yields the protein CASSSATSGDIYEQYF.

This chain uses TRBV14 with TRBJ2-1, with TRBD2 identical over 9 bases. The germline V gene has CDR1 SGHDN and CDR2 FVKESK. This CDR3 is 15 amino acids long. Trimming took 4 bases from V and 2 from J; bases not matched to a gene: 3. CDR3 region: CASSRWTSAYNEQFF. CDR3 bases: TGTGCCAGCAGCCGCTGGACTAGCGCCTACAATGAGCAGTTCTTC.

This clone has only a few counts. The chain carries TRBV6-6 and TRBJ1-3; no definite D call. From germline, CDR1 is MNHNY and CDR2 SVGAGI (reference sequence). Between the trimmed V and J ends, which lost 5 bases and 4 bases, there was a span of 9 bases. The CDR3 spans 13 residues. The CDR3 nucleotides read TGTGCCAGCAGTCAACTTCTCGGAAACACCATATATTTT. Its protein product is CASSQLLGNTIYF.

The chain uses TRBV7-2 and TRBJ1-5; 8 nucleotides line up with TRBD1. There are 16 residues in the CDR3. J lost 2 bases, V lost 4 bases, and 7 bases had no gene match. Germline V gene lookup returns CDR1 SGHTA and CDR2 FQGNSA. The CDR3 reads CASSSRQGFGNQPQHF. The CDR3 nucleotides read TGTGCCAGCAGCTCCCGACAGGGGTTCGGCAATCAGCCCCAGCATTTT.